This record looks at one TCR beta chain sequence and its context. Its cognate antigen is unknown. Donors were nominally healthy when sampled, though unrecorded immune exposures were likely. This sample stems from a study of cytomegalovirus exposure and HLA in healthy donors. In germline, CDR1 is SGHVS, CDR2 FNYEAQ. This CDR3 contains 17 residues. The V segment lost 1 base and the J segment 5 bases; nucleotides outside the gene matches: 11. PCR used 60 Vbeta primers and 13 Jbeta primers. TCRdb's copy holds only in-frame clones and misses some; the assay was immunoSEQ multiplex PCR. The data show roughly 170,000 clones, with 84% seen just once and 1.2% held by the top ten. Broader study findings: It was in a later analysis that TCR association rates were seen to vary by HLA locus, highest for DRB1 and lowest for HLA-C. Most sequenced TCRs were rare (though some public TCRs occurred in many donors). The authors reported that TCR beta sequences could predict HLA-A and HLA-B alleles. These predictions were accurate for most subjects in the first cohort.

Sequencing was carried out using PBMCs. This TCR was recovered from a girl aged 2-10 years in good health and CMV-seropositive. The chain is built from TRBV7-6 and TRBJ2-7; TRBD2 agrees at 10 bases. The CDR3 protein is CASSLVLASGSKDEQYF. The DNA for the CDR3 is TGTGCCAGCAGCTTAGTGCTGGCTAGCGGGAGCAAAGACGAGCAGTACTTC.